The 16 T cell receptor beta chains presented below share a single source sample, sequenced in a study of blood T cells in healthy people across ages. Next came a second PCR, run for about 7 to 12 cycles, which used a sample-barcoded 5' primer along with a J-beta primer mix. TCRdb passed the 5' RACE reads through MiXCR, listing each CDR3 protein once. The sample records hundreds of thousands of distinct CDR3 sequences, 45% to 70% being singletons. Sequenced input: blood. Source of these receptors: a man in his forties in good health.

The chain recombines TRBV20-1 with TRBJ1-2; D call uncertain. Trimming shortened V by 7 bases and J by 8 bases, and 23 bases separated the two germline ends. The CDR3 runs to 14 residues. Germline CDR1 DFQATT, CDR2 SNEGSKA (reference sequence). CDR3 sequence: CSEVPREVLGGYTF. Here the CDR3 DNA reads TGCAGTGAAGTCCCGAGGGAGGTGCTCGGGGGCTACACCTTC.

The rearrangement links TRBV4-3 to TRBJ1-1; tentative D call: TRBD1 (5 bases). V dropped 4 bases and J dropped 3 bases, with 12 bases sitting between them. Germline assignment: CDR1 LGHNA and CDR2 YSLEER. CDR3 length: 14 amino acids. The CDR3 coding sequence is TGCGCCAGCAGCCCGATTATGGGGGACACTGAAGCTTTCTTT. This codes for CASSPIMGDTEAFF.

The V call is TRBV20-1, the J call TRBJ2-1; TRBD1 matches 7 bases. CDR3 size: 15 residues. The V and J ends lost 2 bases and 4 bases, in that order; junction bases with no gene match: 8. The germline gives CDR1 DFQATT, CDR2 SNEGSKA (reference sequence). CDR3 sequence: CSARSGQVHYNEQFF. The CDR3, as DNA: TGCAGTGCTAGATCTGGACAGGTGCATTACAATGAGCAGTTCTTC.

The chain carries TRBV5-8 and TRBJ2-1, with 16 bases fitting TRBD2. Germline loops: CDR1 SGHTS, CDR2 YDEGEE. J was trimmed by 12 bases and V by 4 bases; bases with no gene match: 10. CDR3 length equals 16 residues. The CDR3 DNA follows: TGTGCCAGCAGCCAGAAAGCCGGGACTAGCGGGGGGGGGCAGTTCTTC. Amino acid sequence: CASSQKAGTSGGGQFF.

The chain recombines TRBV28 with TRBJ2-5; 10 bases map to TRBD1. The V segment lost 0 bases and the J segment 5 bases; nucleotides outside the gene matches: 6. CDR1 MDHEN and CDR2 SYDVKM come from the germline V gene. CDR3 size: 16 residues. CDR3 coding DNA: TGTGCCAGCAGTTTATGGGGGACAGGGGAGAGGGAGACCCAGTACTTC. This encodes CASSLWGTGERETQYF.

The chain employs TRBV21-1 and TRBJ1-4. TRBV21-1 is noted as a pseudogene. This CDR3 comprises 15 residues. In DNA form, the CDR3 reads TGTGCCAGCAGCAAAGGCGGCCGGATTAATGAAAAACTGTTTTTT. It encodes CASSKGGRINEKLFF.

There are a few counts of this clonotype. The chain carries TRBV11-3 and TRBJ2-7; 8 nucleotides align to TRBD2. Germline lookup yields CDR1 SGHNT and CDR2 YENEEA. Germline trimming cut 4 bases from V and 4 bases from J; bases unmatched to any gene: 9. This CDR3 is built from 15 residues. The chain's CDR3 is CASSSGVAGRYEQYF. The DNA of the CDR3 is TGTGCCAGCAGCTCTGGGGTAGCGGGAAGGTACGAGCAGTACTTC.

This clonotype has a handful of counts. The V gene is TRBV16, the J gene TRBJ1-6; 9 positions match TRBD1. With 1 base clipped from V and 7 bases from J, the junction kept 2 bases outside the gene matches. The CDR3 is made up of 15 amino acids. Germline V gives CDR1 KGHSY, CDR2 FQNENV. Here the CDR3 reads CASSQFDRGNSPLHF. The CDR3 DNA reads as TGTGCCAGCAGCCAATTCGACAGGGGGAATTCACCCCTCCACTTT.

This rearrangement joins TRBV7-6 to TRBJ2-1; D possibly matches TRBD1 or TRBD2 (6 bases each). Trimming left V 3 bases short and J 0 bases short, with 12 bases between. Germline V lookup: CDR1 SGHVS, CDR2 FNYEAQ. The CDR3 has 16 amino acids. CDR3 in DNA: TGTGCCAGCAGCTTGGACGGGGGCACCTCCTACAATGAGCAGTTCTTC. Translating gives CASSLDGGTSYNEQFF. Using reference TRBV7-6 and TRBJ2-1 for the parts outside the CDR3, the full variable domain is GAGVSQSPRYKVTKRGQDVALRCDPISGHVSLYWYRQALGQGPEFLTYFNYEAQQDKSGLPNDRFSAERPEGSISTLTIQRTEQRDSAMYRCASSLDGGTSYNEQFFGPGTRLTVL.

The gene calls are TRBV5-8 and TRBJ2-6, with a tentative D call TRBD1 (6 bases). Trimming shortened V by 4 bases and J by 2 bases, and 10 bases separated the two germline ends. Looked up from germline, CDR1 is SGHTS and CDR2 is YDEGEE. This CDR3 region has 15 residues. CDR3 protein: CASSITGTGANVLTF. The DNA of the CDR3 is TGTGCCAGCAGCATAACAGGGACTGGGGCCAACGTCCTGACTTTC.

This rearrangement joins TRBV6-6 to TRBJ2-5, with 8 bases lining up with TRBD1. Germline lookup yields CDR1 MNHNY and CDR2 SVGAGI (reference sequence). With 5 bases clipped from V and 5 bases from J, the junction kept 10 bases outside the gene matches. The CDR3 loop spans 15 amino acids. CDR3: CASSIPGGAGETQYF. The CDR3 DNA sequence: TGTGCCAGCAGTATCCCAGGGGGCGCAGGGGAGACCCAGTACTTC.

The gene calls are TRBV27 and TRBJ1-5; D gene uncertain. Germline V gene data show CDR1 as MNHEY and CDR2 as SMNVEV (reference sequence). The CDR3 length is 16 residues. V lost 4 bases and J lost 7, with 20 bases in between. The CDR3 coding sequence is TGTGCCAGCAGTTCGGTCGGAGGGATCGTAGAGCAGCCCCAGCATTTT. Translation gives CASSSVGGIVEQPQHF.

This clonotype was counted a few times. This chain connects TRBV29-1 to TRBJ2-5; 9 nucleotides match TRBD1. The J call may be mistaken, given a closer DNA end match to TRBJ2-7. The germline gives CDR1 SQVTM, CDR2 ANQGSEA. The CDR3 spans 13 residues. CDR3 sequence reads: CSTPGDRVGEQYF. The CDR3 DNA reads TGCAGCACCCCTGGGGACAGGGTGGGCGAGCAGTACTTC.

This chain uses TRBV5-6 with TRBJ2-5; TRBD2 matches at 10 bases. The CDR3 has 15 amino acids. V dropped 4 bases and J dropped 2; count of bases not matched to a gene: 5. Germline V gives CDR1 SGHDT, CDR2 YYEEEE. CDR3 bases: TGTGCCAGCAGCCTCCGGACTAGCGGACAAGAGACCCAGTACTTC. Translated, it gives CASSLRTSGQETQYF. Using reference TRBV5-6 and TRBJ2-5 for the parts outside the CDR3, the full variable domain is DAGVTQSPTHLIKTRGQQVTLRCSPKSGHDTVSWYQQALGQGPQFIFQYYEEEERQRGNFPDRFSGHQFPNYSSELNVNALLLGDSALYLCASSLRTSGQETQYFGPGTRLLVL.

V usage is TRBV5-1 and J usage is TRBJ2-2, with D perhaps assigned TRBD1 or TRBD2 (5 bases each). Trimming removed 0 bases at V and 6 bases at J, with 12 bases between. This CDR3 is 15 amino acids long. Germline assignment: CDR1 SGHRS and CDR2 YFSETQ. The CDR3 bases are TGCGCCAGCAGCTTGGACGGGACGATGCCCGGGGAGCTGTTTTTT. Translating gives CASSLDGTMPGELFF.

This chain joins TRBV12-3 or TRBV12-4 and TRBJ2-5; a possible D gene is TRBD2 (7 bases). V was trimmed by 3 bases and J by 7 bases, leaving 12 bases between them. The CDR3 length is 13 residues. The CDR3 nucleotides read TGTGCCAGCAGTTTCCGAGGGGGGGCGACCCAGTACTTC. It codes for CASSFRGGATQYF.